This TCR beta chain came from a study of cytomegalovirus exposure and HLA in healthy donors. Findings and caveats of the study: What TCR beta sequences reportedly achieved was accurate prediction of HLA-A and HLA-B alleles in most subjects.

The V and J ends lost 4 bases and 0 bases respectively, with 9 bases between them. CDR1 is SGDLS and CDR2 is YYNGEE in the germline V gene. The CDR3 spans 14 residues. Remarks on this clone: The antigen is unknown.

Vbeta (60) and Jbeta (13) primers were used in the PCR. This table comes from immunoSEQ multiplex PCR, and its TCRdb copy is limited to in-frame clones, with some not included. The sample carries a few hundred thousand clones, over 65% recorded once. The specimen was PBMCs. The receptor was derived from a man aged 35 to 55 in good health and CMV-seronegative. The chain combines TRBV9 with TRBJ2-3; D possibly corresponds to TRBD1 (6 bases). The CDR3 DNA is TGTGCCAGCAGCCAGGGGATTAGCACAGATACGCAGTATTTT. As protein: CASSQGISTDTQYF.